Shown below are 4 T cell receptor beta chains from a single sample sequenced in a study of T cell changes during pregnancy in multiple sclerosis. This table comes from immunoSEQ multiplex PCR, and its TCRdb copy is limited to in-frame clones, with some not included. In the table there are tens of thousands of clones, roughly 89% of which are singletons. The sequencing here drew on peripheral blood, taken in the third trimester of pregnancy. The receptors shown here come from a female donor in good health, enrolled as a control in a pregnancy study.

This rearrangement joins TRBV5-4 to TRBJ1-2, with a weak D call TRBD1 (6 bases). The CDR3 has 13 residues. Germline V gene lookup returns CDR1 SGHNT and CDR2 YYREEE (reference sequence). V was pared by 0 bases and J by 8 bases, with 11 bases between. The CDR3 loop reads CASSLAYRDGYTF. The DNA of the CDR3 is TGTGCCAGCAGCTTGGCCTACAGGGACGGCTACACCTTC.

The V gene is TRBV19, the J gene TRBJ1-1, with TRBD1 identical over 9 bases. The ends lost 9 bases at V and 1 base at J; junction bases unmatched: 6. This CDR3 has 14 amino acids. Germline CDR1 LNHDA, CDR2 SQIVND (reference sequence). The CDR3 reads CASTTGGENTEAFF. CDR3 coding DNA: TGTGCCAGCACAACAGGGGGCGAGAACACTGAAGCTTTCTTT. Based on the CDR3 plus reference TRBV19 and TRBJ1-1, the full variable domain is DGGITQSPKYLFRKEGQNVTLSCEQNLNHDAMYWYRQDPGQGLRLIYYSQIVNDFQKGDIAEGYSVSREKKESFPLTVTSAQKNPTAFYLCASTTGGENTEAFFGQGTRLTVV.

The chain couples TRBV19 to TRBJ2-1, with a possible D match to TRBD2 (6 bases). Deletions cut 5 bases from V and 3 bases from J, with 14 bases between. Per germline, CDR1 LNHDA and CDR2 SQIVND (reference sequence). The CDR3 covers 15 residues. DNA of the CDR3: TGTGCCAGTAGTGCCATAGCGGCTATCTACAATGAGCAGTTCTTC. Protein: CASSAIAAIYNEQFF.

The rearrangement links TRBV5-1 to TRBJ2-5, with 10 bases matching TRBD1. V gave up 4 bases and J gave up 5 bases; unmatched junction bases: 8. This CDR3 spans 15 amino acids. Germline CDR1 reads SGHRS; CDR2 reads YFSETQ. In DNA form, the CDR3 reads TGCGCCAGCAGCGTGCCGGGACAGGGGTCCGAGACCCAGTACTTC. This gives the protein CASSVPGQGSETQYF.